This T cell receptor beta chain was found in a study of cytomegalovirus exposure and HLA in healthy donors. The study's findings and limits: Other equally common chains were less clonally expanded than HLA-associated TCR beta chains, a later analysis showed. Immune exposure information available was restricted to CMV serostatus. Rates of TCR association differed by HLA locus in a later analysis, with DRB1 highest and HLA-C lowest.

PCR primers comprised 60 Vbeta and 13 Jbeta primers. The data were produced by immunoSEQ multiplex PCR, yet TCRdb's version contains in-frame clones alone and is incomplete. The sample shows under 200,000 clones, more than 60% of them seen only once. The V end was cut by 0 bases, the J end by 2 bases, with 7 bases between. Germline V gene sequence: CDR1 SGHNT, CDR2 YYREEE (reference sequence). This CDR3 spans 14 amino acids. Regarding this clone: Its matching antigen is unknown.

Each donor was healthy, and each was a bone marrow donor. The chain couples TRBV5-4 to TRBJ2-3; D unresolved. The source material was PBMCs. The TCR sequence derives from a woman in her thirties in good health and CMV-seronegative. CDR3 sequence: CASSLAGLTDTQYF. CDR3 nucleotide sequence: TGTGCCAGCAGCTTGGCTGGGCTCACAGATACGCAGTATTTT.